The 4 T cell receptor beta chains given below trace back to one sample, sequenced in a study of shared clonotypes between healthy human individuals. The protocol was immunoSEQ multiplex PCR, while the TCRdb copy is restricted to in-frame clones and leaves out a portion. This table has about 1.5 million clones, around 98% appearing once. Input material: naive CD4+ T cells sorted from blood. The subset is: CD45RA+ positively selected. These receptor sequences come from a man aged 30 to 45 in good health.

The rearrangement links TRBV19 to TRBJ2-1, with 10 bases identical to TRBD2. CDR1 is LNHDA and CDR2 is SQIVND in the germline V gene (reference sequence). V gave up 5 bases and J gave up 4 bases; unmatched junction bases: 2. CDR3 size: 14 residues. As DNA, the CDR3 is TGTGCCAGTAGTCGACTAGCGGGTTACAATGAGCAGTTCTTC. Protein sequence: CASSRLAGYNEQFF.

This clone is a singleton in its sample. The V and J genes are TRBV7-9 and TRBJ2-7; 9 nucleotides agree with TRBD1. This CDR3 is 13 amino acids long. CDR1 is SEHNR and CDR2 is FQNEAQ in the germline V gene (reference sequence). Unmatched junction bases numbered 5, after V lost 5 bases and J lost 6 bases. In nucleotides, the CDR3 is TGTGCCAGCAGCCGGGACAGGGTATTCGAGCAGTACTTC. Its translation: CASSRDRVFEQYF.

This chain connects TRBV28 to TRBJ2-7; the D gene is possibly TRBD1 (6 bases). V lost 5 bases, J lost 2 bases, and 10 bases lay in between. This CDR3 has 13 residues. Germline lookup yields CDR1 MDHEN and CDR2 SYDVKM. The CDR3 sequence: CASSTYRAYEQYF. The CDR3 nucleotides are TGTGCCAGCAGTACATACAGGGCCTACGAGCAGTACTTC.

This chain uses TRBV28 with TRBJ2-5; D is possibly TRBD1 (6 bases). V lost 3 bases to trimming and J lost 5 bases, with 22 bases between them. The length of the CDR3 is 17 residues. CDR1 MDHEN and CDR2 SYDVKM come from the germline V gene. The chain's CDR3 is CASSLATGLRGSETQYF. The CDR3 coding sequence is TGTGCCAGCAGTTTGGCTACCGGGCTTAGGGGGAGCGAGACCCAGTACTTC.